The present TCR beta chain was sequenced within a study of tumor and adjacent non-tumor tissue in lung cancer. Study conclusions and caveats: Significantly higher TCR diversity was found in tumor than normal lung. Normal lung showed higher cumulative top 100 clone frequency than tumor. Tumor TCR diversity, when higher, was linked to shorter survival.

The CDR3 runs 13 residues. Germline loops: CDR1 MNHNS, CDR2 SASEGT. The library came from three nested PCR rounds adapted from ARM-PCR protocols. One entry per CDR3 protein results from TCRdb running MiXCR on the multiplex PCR reads. The table has more than 85,000 distinct CDR3 sequences, roughly two thirds seen once. This sample's RNA came from whole unsorted tissue. To note about this clonotype: What it binds is not known. Mismatch with germline at one junction end may stem from a read error.

The V gene is TRBV6-1, the J gene TRBJ1-4; 7 nucleotides align to TRBD1. The sequenced sample was lung tumor tissue. The TCR originated in a man in his 70s with non-small cell lung cancer. CDR3 sequence: CTSRGAGNEKLFF. CDR3 in DNA: TGTACCAGCAGGGGGGCGGGGAATGAAAAACTGTTTTTC.